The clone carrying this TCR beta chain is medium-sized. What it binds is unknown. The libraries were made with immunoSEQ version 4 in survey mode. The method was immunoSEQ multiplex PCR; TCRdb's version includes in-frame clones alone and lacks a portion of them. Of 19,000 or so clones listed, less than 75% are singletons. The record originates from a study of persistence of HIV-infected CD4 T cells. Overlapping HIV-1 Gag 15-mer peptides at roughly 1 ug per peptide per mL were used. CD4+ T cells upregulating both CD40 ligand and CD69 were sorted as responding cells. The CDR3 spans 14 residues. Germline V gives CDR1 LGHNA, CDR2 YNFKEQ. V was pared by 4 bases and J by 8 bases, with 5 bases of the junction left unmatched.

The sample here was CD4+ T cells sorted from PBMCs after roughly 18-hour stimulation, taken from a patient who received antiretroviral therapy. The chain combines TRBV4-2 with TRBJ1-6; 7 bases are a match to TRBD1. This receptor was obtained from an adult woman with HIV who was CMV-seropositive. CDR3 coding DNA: TGTGCCAGCAGCCTCGAGGGGGCTTATTCACCCCTCCACTTT. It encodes CASSLEGAYSPLHF.